One sample yielded the 4 T cell receptor beta chains listed below, sequenced in a study of PD-L1 blockade in urothelial cancer (TCRdb year 2017). The time point label corresponds to: pretreatment peripheral blood. The library was made by the immunoSEQ multiplex PCR assay. The table was pulled from immuneACCESS by TCRdb, which kept in-frame rearrangements only. Such tables lose some clones; where checked, under half of the loss comes from unresolved V genes, and the rest has no known cause. Counted in this sample were roughly 67,000 clones; around 87% of them appeared once. The biggest ten clones account for 15% of the sample. The input for sequencing was PBMCs, taken around atezolizumab (anti-PD-L1) treatment. The receptors shown here come from a man aged 60-69 years with urothelial cancer.

V gene TRBV5-3 combines with J gene TRBJ1-3, with TRBD1 matching over 7 bases. TRBV5-3 is sorted into the ORF group, with uncertain function. Trimming took 0 bases from V and 4 from J; bases not matched to a gene: 7. The CDR3 is 16 amino acids. Here the CDR3 reads CARSLGAGGRGNTIYF. The CDR3 region has the DNA TGTGCCAGAAGCTTGGGAGCAGGGGGAAGAGGAAACACCATATATTTT.

The V call is TRBV7-9, the J call TRBJ1-6; D possibly corresponds to TRBD1 (5 bases). The CDR3 loop spans 15 amino acids. Per germline, CDR1 SEHNR and CDR2 FQNEAQ (reference sequence). With 6 bases removed from V and 7 bases from J, the gap between germline ends came to 16 bases. This chain's CDR3 is CASRYTGAGNSPLHF. CDR3 DNA: TGTGCCAGCAGATATACTGGGGCAGGGAATTCACCCCTCCACTTT.

The rearrangement uses TRBV5-1 and TRBJ1-3; D uncertain. Trimming shortened V by 5 bases and J by 0 bases, and 9 bases separated the two germline ends. CDR3 length: 14 residues. CDR1 is SGHRS, CDR2 YFSETQ, per germline. The CDR3 spells CASRLGASGNTIYF. The CDR3 DNA reads as TGCGCCAGCAGGCTAGGTGCCTCTGGAAACACCATATATTTT.

The chain couples TRBV4-2 to TRBJ1-1; D is ambiguous. CDR3 length: 14 amino acids. Trimming removed 4 bases at V and 7 bases at J, with 16 bases between. Germline CDR1 and CDR2: LGHNA and YNFKEQ. The CDR3 sequence: CASSLGILEGEAFF. The CDR3 DNA is TGTGCCAGCAGCCTGGGGATACTGGAGGGTGAAGCTTTCTTT.